The source of this T cell receptor (beta chain) is a study of blood T cell repertoires in COVID-19. CDR3 length equals 16 residues. Germline values: CDR1 LGHDT, CDR2 YNNKEL (reference sequence). V lost 4 bases to trimming and J lost 5 bases; unmatched junction nucleotides: 8. Using immunoSEQ multiplex PCR, the repertoire was profiled, and TCRdb retains in-frame clones only, with some absent. Of about 86,000 clones listed, roughly four fifths were seen once; the top ten hold roughly 1.2%. The origin of this receptor is a woman older than 75 with acute or convalescent COVID-19. The genes are TRBV3-1 (or the pseudogene TRBV3-2) and TRBJ2-1, with 10 bases matching TRBD2. Specimen: peripheral blood. The CDR3 here is CASSPMVLAGNNEQFF. In nucleotides, the CDR3 is TGTGCCAGCAGCCCCATGGTACTAGCGGGGAACAATGAGCAGTTCTTC.